The 19 T cell receptor beta chains in this list originate from one sample, sequenced in a study of T cell responses to AZD1222 COVID-19 vaccine. Sequenced by immunoSEQ multiplex PCR; TCRdb stores in-frame clones only, minus some. The table has 150,000 or so clones, about nine tenths seen once. The sequences come from peripheral blood, collected on day 0 of AZD1222 vaccination. The receptors were gathered from an adult in good health.

The chain has TRBV12-3 or TRBV12-4 and TRBJ1-1, with D possibly matching TRBD1 (5 bases). The CDR3 runs to 12 residues. V was clipped by 5 bases and J by 6 bases, with 10 bases between them. CDR3 sequence: CASSPDNAEAFF. The CDR3 bases are TGTGCCAGCAGTCCGGACAATGCTGAAGCTTTCTTT.

The chain carries TRBV7-6 and TRBJ2-1, with TRBD1 matching over 7 bases. With V trimmed by 4 bases and J by 8 bases, 11 bases remained unmatched. Germline values: CDR1 SGHVS, CDR2 FNYEAQ. There are 15 residues in the CDR3. The CDR3 here is CASSSTGMGKHEQFF. The CDR3 nucleotides are TGTGCCAGCAGCTCGACAGGGATGGGGAAGCATGAGCAGTTCTTC.

This clone was detected once. The rearrangement uses TRBV2 and TRBJ1-6, with D perhaps matching TRBD1 (6 bases). With 5 bases removed from V and 3 bases from J, the gap between germline ends came to 14 bases. This CDR3 is built from 16 residues. CDR1 SNHLY and CDR2 FYNNEI come from the germline V gene. Here the CDR3 reads CASSQEGGIYNSPLHF. DNA of the CDR3: TGTGCCAGCAGTCAAGAGGGGGGGATCTATAATTCACCCCTCCACTTT.

The rearrangement uses TRBV29-1 and TRBJ2-1; 10 positions agree with TRBD2. V trimming: 6 bases; J trimming: 8 bases; junction bases outside the gene matches: 1. The CDR3 contains 11 residues. Germline V gene data show CDR1 as SQVTM and CDR2 as ANQGSEA. The CDR3 nucleotides are TGCAGCGTCGGACTAGCGGATGAGCAGTTCTTC. This codes for CSVGLADEQFF.

In DNA form, the CDR3 reads TGTGCCAGCAGGCCCGTACGAGAAGCTTTCTTT. It encodes CASRPVREAFF. J is TRBJ1-1 and V is TRBV2; D uncertain. The CDR3 is 11 residues long. Trimming took off 6 bases at V and 8 bases at J, with 10 bases between the two ends. Germline lookup yields CDR1 SNHLY and CDR2 FYNNEI.

This clone was found a few times. The V call is TRBV7-2, the J call TRBJ2-5; TRBD1 is a possible D gene (5 bases). Germline V gives CDR1 SGHTA, CDR2 FQGNSA. V was trimmed by 5 bases and J by 4 bases, leaving 14 bases between them. There are 14 residues in the CDR3. This CDR3 is CASSPQGAGETQYF. The CDR3 nucleotides are TGTGCCAGCAGCCCCCAGGGCGCCGGAGAGACCCAGTACTTC. Supplemented by reference TRBV7-2 and TRBJ2-5, the full variable domain reads GAGVSQSPSNKVTEKGKDVELRCDPISGHTALYWYRQSLGQGLEFLIYFQGNSAPDKSGLPSDRFSAERTGGSVSTLTIQRTQQEDSAVYLCASSPQGAGETQYFGPGTRLLVL.

With respect to this clone: One junction end disagrees with the germline gene, perhaps due to a read error. The chain uses TRBV7-7 and TRBJ2-1; a weak D match, TRBD1 (5 bases). Germline-derived CDR1 and CDR2 are SSHAT and FNYEAQ (reference sequence). The CDR3 loop spans 13 amino acids. The CDR3 coding sequence is TGTGCTAGCAGCCTCGACAGACACAATGAGCAGTTCTTC. Amino acids: CASSLDRHNEQFF.

This chain connects TRBV2 to TRBJ1-4; 9 bases line up with TRBD1. The CDR3 sequence is 14 residues long. Germline trimming cut 7 bases from V and 8 bases from J; bases unmatched to any gene: 8. Germline CDR1 SNHLY, CDR2 FYNNEI. The DNA for the CDR3 is TGTGCCAGCAATGGGGGGACAGGGAACGAAAAACTGTTTTTT. Amino acid sequence: CASNGGTGNEKLFF. Full variable domain (outside the CDR3, taken from reference TRBV2 and TRBJ1-4): EPEVTQTPSHQVTQMGQEVILRCVPISNHLYFYWYRQILGQKVEFLVSFYNNEISEKSEIFDDQFSVERPDGSNFTLKIRSTKLEDSAMYFCASNGGTGNEKLFFGSGTQLSVL.

V is TRBV6-5 and J is TRBJ1-1; D possibly corresponds to TRBD1 (5 bases). The CDR3 loop spans 16 amino acids. CDR1 MNHEY and CDR2 SVGAGI come from the germline V gene. V lost 2 bases and J 6 bases, leaving 19 bases between the germline ends. Written as DNA, the CDR3 is TGTGCCAGCAGTTACGGTTATGGGACCCCCGCCGCTGAAGCTTTCTTT. Translated, it gives CASSYGYGTPAAEAFF.

J is TRBJ1-2 and V is TRBV10-3; a weak D match, TRBD1 (6 bases). Germline-derived CDR1 and CDR2 are ENHRY and SYGVKD. The CDR3 has 13 amino acids. The V and J ends lost 9 bases and 4 bases respectively, with 15 bases between them. For the CDR3, the DNA is TGTGCCATACAAGGGGGGGCGGCCTATGGCTACACCTTC. Residues: CAIQGGAAYGYTF.

This chain links TRBV5-1 with TRBJ2-3; weak D call: TRBD2 (7 bases). V lost 4 bases, J lost 1 base, and 16 bases lay in between. Germline CDR1 reads SGHRS; CDR2 reads YFSETQ. The CDR3 consists of 16 residues. CDR3 DNA sequence: TGCGCCAGCAGCGGTGGACAGCGGGGAGGCACAGATACGCAGTATTTT. Translation gives CASSGGQRGGTDTQYF.

This sequence joins TRBV11-1 and TRBJ2-2; a possible D gene is TRBD1 (7 bases). This CDR3 is built from 15 residues. Looked up from germline, CDR1 is SGHAT and CDR2 is FQDESV (reference sequence). The V end lost 5 bases, the J end lost 4 bases, and 14 bases lay between the germline ends. The CDR3 region is CASSKGQEGTGELFF. The CDR3 DNA reads TGTGCCAGCAGCAAAGGACAGGAGGGCACCGGGGAGCTGTTTTTT. The complete variable domain, with remaining parts taken from reference TRBV11-1 and TRBJ2-2, reads EAEVAQSPRYKITEKSQAVAFWCDPISGHATLYWYRQILGQGPELLVQFQDESVVDDSQLPKDRFSAERLKGVDSTLKIQPAELGDSAMYLCASSKGQEGTGELFFGEGSRLTVL.

This chain joins TRBV27 and TRBJ1-4; maybe TRBD1 (5 bases). CDR1 MNHEY and CDR2 SMNVEV come from the germline V gene (reference sequence). The V and J ends lost 4 bases and 0 bases respectively, with 12 bases between them. The CDR3 covers 16 residues. The CDR3 protein is CASSSGGWPTNEKLFF. CDR3 bases: TGTGCCAGCAGTTCCGGGGGGTGGCCAACTAATGAAAAACTGTTTTTT.

The chain carries TRBV5-5 and TRBJ2-3; 9 bases fit TRBD2. V dropped 0 bases and J dropped 2; count of bases not matched to a gene: 1. The CDR3 is 15 amino acids. The germline gives CDR1 SGHKS, CDR2 YYEKEE (reference sequence). The CDR3 coding sequence is TGTGCCAGCAGCTTGGGACTAGCGGACACAGATACGCAGTATTTT. It yields the protein CASSLGLADTDTQYF. Combining the CDR3 with reference TRBV5-5 and TRBJ2-3 gives the whole variable domain DAGVTQSPTHLIKTRGQQVTLRCSPISGHKSVSWYQQVLGQGPQFIFQYYEKEERGRGNFPDRFSARQFPNYSSELNVNALLLGDSALYLCASSLGLADTDTQYFGPGTRLTVL.

V usage is TRBV5-1 and J usage is TRBJ1-1; the D is unclear. The CDR3 runs to 14 residues. CDR1 is SGHRS and CDR2 is YFSETQ in the germline V gene. The germline V and J ends were trimmed by 3 bases and 0 bases, with 9 bases remaining between them. The DNA for the CDR3 is TGCGCCAGCAGCTCGTCGATTATGAACACTGAAGCTTTCTTT. The encoded protein is CASSSSIMNTEAFF. Variable domain in full (rest from reference TRBV5-1 and TRBJ1-1): KAGVTQTPRYLIKTRGQQVTLSCSPISGHRSVSWYQQTPGQGLQFLFEYFSETQRNKGNFPGRFSGRQFSNSRSEMNVSTLELGDSALYLCASSSSIMNTEAFFGQGTRLTVV.

In its sample, this clone was seen a few times. The rearrangement links TRBV27 to TRBJ2-7, with D possibly TRBD1 on 5 matching bases. From germline, CDR1 is MNHEY and CDR2 SMNVEV (reference sequence). This CDR3 comprises 12 residues. V lost 3 bases and J 6 bases, leaving 9 bases between the germline ends. The CDR3, as DNA: TGTGCCAGCAGTTTCCAGGGCGGCGAGCAGTACTTC. Its protein product is CASSFQGGEQYF.

About this clone itself: Other DNA sequences in this specimen translate into the identical CDR3. The chain is built from TRBV9 and TRBJ2-5, with D uncertain. V was pared by 3 bases and J by 5 bases, with 2 bases between. Germline V gene lookup returns CDR1 SGDLS and CDR2 YYNGEE. The CDR3 has 10 amino acids. CDR3: CASSGETQYF. Written as DNA, the CDR3 is TGTGCCAGCAGCGGTGAGACCCAGTACTTC.

About this clone itself: The same CDR3 arises from other DNA sequences in this sample as well. The J gene is TRBJ1-1, the V gene TRBV6-2 or TRBV6-3; D unresolved. Germline V gene sequence: CDR1 MNHEY, CDR2 SVGEGT. The V end lost 0 bases, the J end lost 5 bases, and 1 base lay between the germline ends. The CDR3 runs 11 residues. This chain's CDR3 is CASSYSTEAFF. The CDR3 DNA is TGTGCCAGCAGTTACTCGACTGAAGCTTTCTTT.

The chain links TRBV12-3 or TRBV12-4 to TRBJ1-2; 8 bases agree with TRBD1. V lost 8 bases, J lost 5 bases, and 7 bases stayed unmatched. The length of the CDR3 is 13 residues. This chain's CDR3 is CASAGTGLYGYTF. CDR3 coding DNA: TGTGCCAGCGCCGGGACAGGCCTTTATGGCTACACCTTC.